This TCR beta chain was sequenced during a study of shared clonotypes between healthy human individuals (dated by TCRdb to about 2020). A note on the overall study: A few men and a couple of women, aged 18 to 49 years, made up the cohort. For each donor, three plates each were used for CD4 naive and CD4 memory, two plates were used for CD8 naive, and one plate was used for CD8 memory. The study deeply sequenced blood TCR repertoires of five healthy adults to estimate repertoire size and the extent of clonotype sharing between individuals. To increase sequencing depth and limit assay-specific biases, TCR repertoire library preparation and sequencing were carried out by different laboratories using diverse techniques. Each donor's leukapheresis produced roughly between roughly 0.85 and 9.5 billion PBMCs. The investigation overall reported the following: Clonotypes shared by all four sorted-subset donors showed higher generation probabilities than non-shared clonotypes. Only blood was sampled, and tissue TCR repertoires likely differ from those in blood. Even with the large sequencing depth, rarefaction of the sorted-subset datasets indicated that sequencing was incomplete. Because the study included a small number of donors, the genetic and exposure-history diversity represented was limited. Across four donors, around 5% of naive CD4, approximately 3.5% of naive CD8, approximately 2.5% of memory CD4, and 0.4% to 0.45% of memory CD8 clonotypes were shared. Estimated clonotype richness was generally larger for naive than for memory subsets. Pairwise subsampling indicated that sequencing depth was expected to affect the degree of clonotype sharing among donors.

TCR CDR3 regions were amplified from genomic DNA by multiplex PCR using the deep immunoSEQ assay. For each cell subset, the extracted genomic DNA was distributed evenly across all wells of several immunoSEQ 96-well plates, and each plate served as one replicate. Each replicate PCR for sorted subsets received around 200 ng genomic DNA, equal to tens of thousands of T cell genomes. Purified libraries were measured with a Qubit 3.0 fluorometer, size-checked on a Bioanalyzer 2100, and measured again with the KAPA Library Quantification kit. Every immunoSEQ 96-well plate was sequenced on a separate single-read 150-cycle Illumina NextSeq 550 flow cell. For the original study's pipeline: Because the immunoSEQ output included only junctional sequences and no quality scores, the filtering could not be the same as the filtering used for full-length reads. Sequences were annotated with PyIR, a Python wrapper for IgBLAST v1.9, and V/J genes and CDR3 were assigned using IMGT germline references. Reads were removed for weak V/J assignments (E-value above 1e-6), missing CDR3, stop codons, out-of-frame junctions, or ambiguous translated residues. V3J clonotypes were defined as sequences sharing an identical inferred V gene, J gene, and CDR3 amino acid sequence. Percentage overlap between repertoires was computed as shared unique clonotypes divided by the size of the smaller repertoire. Repertoire richness was assessed with RTK rarefaction, the Chao1 estimator, and Recon v2.1 estimates of unobserved clonotypes. Generation probabilities were computed with OLGA for all TCRbeta clonotypes obtained by the gDNA method from several donors. Here the immuneACCESS table is served through TCRdb, limited to in-frame sequences with V and J called. Missing clones are a known gap in these copies; in checked studies unresolved V genes cover under half, and the rest lacks a known reason. From that table come the V and J calls and clone size; the DNA was used to work out D and trimming. Within this sample are hundreds of thousands of clones, with more than 70% of them counted one time only. Around 1.8% of the sample rests with the top ten.

The donors were healthy, HIV-negative adults with no recently reported acute infections or vaccinations. Only Caucasian adults living in Nashville, Tennessee, USA were represented among the donors. Magnetic negative selection was used to enrich CD4+ T cells, after which naive cells were positively selected on CD45RA and the negative fraction became the memory subset. After blood collection by leukapheresis, PBMCs were isolated using Ficoll-Histopaque density gradient centrifugation and then cryopreserved in the vapor phase of liquid nitrogen. Purity and quantity of every magnetically sorted T cell population were checked by analytical flow cytometry. Genomic DNA was isolated from every sorted fraction and measured by UV absorbance on a Nanodrop 2000c. This clone was detected a few times. Which antigen it targets is not known. Per-base qualities were not stored, and no clone one base away is much larger. The same CDR3 is also encoded by other DNA sequences in this sample.

The germline ends are 5 bases apart after V is trimmed by 5 bases and J by 3 bases. Looking up the germline V gene yields CDR1 MDHEN and CDR2 SYDVKM. Inclusive of the bounding cysteine and phenylalanine, the CDR3 is 12 residues long. The sequence is cut down to CDR3 DNA, 36 bases in frame from base 1. The sequence derives from a woman aged 25 to 39 in good health. The chain uses TRBV28 and TRBJ1-3, with the D gene not clear enough to name. Sequenced input: memory CD4+ T cells sorted from blood. Per the publication, the cell subset or site label means: CD45RA-negative fraction. The nucleotide sequence is given as TGTGCCAGCAGTACTGATGGAAACACCATATATTTT. Its coded protein is CASSTDGNTIYF.